This T cell receptor (beta chain) was sequenced for a study of PD-1 blockade in mismatch repair-deficient tumors. Profiling relied on immunoSEQ multiplex PCR, and the TCRdb table lists in-frame clones only, not all of them. The sample carries about 68,000 clones, 60% to 80% recorded once. The CDR3 length is 13 residues. Trimming cost V 4 bases and J 7 bases, with 14 bases left between them. Germline lookup yields CDR1 SGDLS and CDR2 YYNGEE. Sequencing used peripheral blood, obtained 2 weeks after starting pembrolizumab. The sequence was collected from an adult with mismatch repair-deficient cancer. The rearrangement uses TRBV9 and TRBJ1-2; possibly TRBD1 for D (5 bases). This CDR3 is CASSLGARRGYTF. For the CDR3, the DNA is TGTGCCAGCAGCCTCGGGGCTCGGCGTGGCTACACCTTC.